This record covers a single TCR beta chain. This clonotype was seen ten or more times. Its antigen is unknown. No base-level quality is on record; no much larger clone is a single base apart. The data originate from a study of response to subunit inactivated influenza vaccine (dated by TCRdb to 2016 to 2019). In the study overall: Deep quantitative T cell receptor repertoire profiling was used in the study to track responses to a trivalent subunit inactivated influenza vaccine. The paper as a whole reports these results and caveats: According to the authors, only a limited number of new T cells may be recruited by each seasonal influenza vaccination.

Taken with the paper, the label for time point translates to: more than 40 days after influenza vaccine administration. V is pared back by 2 bases and J by 5 bases, with 10 bases lying between the germline termini. Per the germline V gene, SGHRS is the CDR1 and YFSETQ is the CDR2. CDR3 length: 13 amino acids, cysteine to phenylalanine. Just CDR3 DNA is preserved here, 39 bases in frame from base 1. Library method: RT-PCR. The run used an Illumina HiSeq 2500. TCRdb passed the public sequencing reads through fastp at Q25 and MiXCR, retaining productive beta sequences. One record per CDR3 amino acid sequence lists the most common genes and DNA. Counted in this sample were more than 400,000 distinct CDR3 sequences; about 10% of them appeared once. The top ten clonotypes cover approximately 12% of the sample.

Here the sequenced sample was PBMCs from blood, taken roughly 45 days after vaccination. This sequence originates from a man aged 45-65 years who received an inactivated influenza vaccine. Donor details come from another sample of the same person, matched by shared clones. This chain is built from TRBV5-1 and TRBJ2-5, with the D gene too uncertain to name. The bases are TGCGCCAGCAGCTTCACAGCACCGGAGACCCAGTACTTC. This is translated as CASSFTAPETQYF.